This entry describes one T cell receptor (beta chain). The data were taken from a study of T cells expressing NK-cell markers. Across the whole study: HCMV serostatus: seven of eight sequenced donors positive, one negative.

The germline CDR1 and CDR2 sequences are MNHNS and SASEGT. This CDR3 has 15 residues. TCRdb processed the 5' RACE reads again and assigns one entry to each CDR3 protein, with no DNA. Here the sample table reports some 450,000 distinct CDR3 sequences. The chain recombines TRBV6-1 with TRBJ2-1; TCRdb designates TRBD1, a call that cannot be tested without DNA. The sequenced sample consisted of blood T cells: a sorted CD56 or NKG2C T cell subset, CD4+ or CD8+ T cells, or bulk PBMC T cells (not recorded which). This clonotype originated in a woman aged 18-70 years in good health. CDR3 region: CASKGRGTPYNEQFF.